The 17 T cell receptor beta chains reported below all come from one sample, sequenced in a study of OX40 agonist ivuxolimab in advanced cancers. TCRdb's copy holds only in-frame clones and misses some; the assay was immunoSEQ multiplex PCR. This sample has 60,000 or so clones; 86% occur once, and the top ten carry around 0.91%. The sample in question was CD4+ or CD8+ T cells sorted from blood, obtained in a trial of the OX40 agonist ivuxolimab. These receptors originate from an adult with an advanced solid tumor such as melanoma, head and neck, liver or kidney cancer.

The V call is TRBV5-1, the J call TRBJ1-3; D is unresolved. The CDR3 sequence is 18 residues long. Per the germline V gene, CDR1 is SGHRS and CDR2 is YFSETQ. The ends were cut back, 0 bases at V and 0 bases at J, with 16 bases in the middle. CDR3 sequence: CASSLESLPRSSGNTIYF. The CDR3 DNA sequence: TGCGCCAGCAGCTTGGAGTCCCTTCCAAGAAGCTCTGGAAACACCATATATTTT.

The chain recombines TRBV18 with TRBJ2-2, with D unresolved. This CDR3 contains 15 residues. V was cut by 6 bases and J by 4 bases, with 15 bases left in between. Germline loops: CDR1 KGHSH, CDR2 LQKENI. The CDR3 nucleotides are TGTGCCAGCTCGCTCCAGTCCAGGAGCACCGGGGAGCTGTTTTTT. Residues: CASSLQSRSTGELFF.

The V call is TRBV11-2, the J call TRBJ1-3; D might be TRBD1 (6 bases). This CDR3 contains 16 residues. CDR1 and CDR2 from the germline V gene are SGHAT and FQNNGV. V shed 3 bases and J shed 0 bases, with 12 bases lying between them. CDR3 residues: CASSFYTGPSGNTIYF. The DNA for the CDR3 is TGTGCCAGCAGCTTCTATACAGGGCCCTCTGGAAACACCATATATTTT. Complete variable domain (other parts from reference TRBV11-2 and TRBJ1-3): EAGVAQSPRYKIIEKRQSVAFWCNPISGHATLYWYQQILGQGPKLLIQFQNNGVVDDSQLPKDRFSAERLKGVDSTLKIQPAKLEDSAVYLCASSFYTGPSGNTIYFGEGSWLTVV.

The V call is TRBV18, the J call TRBJ2-7; D not resolved. Trimming pared 5 bases from V and 3 bases from J, leaving 8 bases between. Germline CDR1 KGHSH, CDR2 LQKENI. This CDR3 is 12 amino acids long. The CDR3 here is CASSSFGYEQYF. The CDR3 DNA sequence: TGTGCCAGCTCATCATTCGGCTACGAGCAGTACTTC.

The chain links TRBV4-1 to TRBJ1-2; D not certain. V was pared by 1 base and J by 5 bases, with 5 bases between. CDR1 is MGHRA, CDR2 YSYEKL, per germline. The CDR3 spans 12 residues. CDR3 bases: TGCGCCAGCAGCCAAGGGACTTATGGCTACACCTTC. Its translation: CASSQGTYGYTF.

To note about this clone: One junction end disagrees with the germline gene, perhaps due to a read error. J is TRBJ1-4 and V is TRBV6-1, with D unclear. CDR3 length: 15 amino acids. Germline V lookup: CDR1 MNHNS, CDR2 SASEGT. This CDR3 is CASSEAGRSNEKLVF. CDR3 nucleotide sequence: TGTGCCAGCAGTGAAGCCGGCAGGTCTAATGAAAAACTGGTTTTT.

The chain has TRBV5-4 and TRBJ1-1, with 7 bases aligning to TRBD1. CDR3 length equals 16 residues. V dropped 2 bases and J dropped 0; count of bases not matched to a gene: 7. The germline V gene encodes CDR1 SGHNT and CDR2 YYREEE (reference sequence). In DNA form, the CDR3 reads TGTGCCAGCAGCTTTGACAGGGTCCTAATGAACACTGAAGCTTTCTTT. This codes for CASSFDRVLMNTEAFF.

The DNA of the CDR3 is TGTGCCAGCAGCTCGGGATTTGGCTACACCTTC. This translates into CASSSGFGYTF. The chain joins TRBV5-6 to TRBJ1-2; D gene unclear. Per germline, CDR1 SGHDT and CDR2 YYEEEE. This CDR3 region has 11 residues. V was pared by 3 bases and J by 7 bases, with 7 bases between. The variable domain in full, completed from reference TRBV5-6 and TRBJ1-2, reads DAGVTQSPTHLIKTRGQQVTLRCSPKSGHDTVSWYQQALGQGPQFIFQYYEEEERQRGNFPDRFSGHQFPNYSSELNVNALLLGDSALYLCASSSGFGYTFGSGTRLTVV.

The rearrangement joins TRBV4-2 to TRBJ1-4; TRBD1 matches at 8 bases. The CDR3 length is 18 residues. V gave up 4 bases and J gave up 5 bases; unmatched junction bases: 15. CDR1 is LGHNA and CDR2 is YNFKEQ in the germline V gene. DNA for the CDR3: TGTGCCAGCAGCCCCACAGGGGCCCGGACAGGGAAAAATGAAAAACTGTTTTTT. Its protein product is CASSPTGARTGKNEKLFF.

This clone was counted a single time. The CDR3: CASSGVGRQGDSGANVLTF. The CDR3 coding sequence is TGTGCCAGCAGTGGGGTCGGCAGGCAGGGGGACTCTGGGGCCAACGTCCTGACTTTC. The rearrangement links TRBV2 to TRBJ2-6; 7 bases are shared with TRBD1. The trim removed 4 bases at V and 0 bases at J, leaving 12 bases unmatched. Germline V gene sequence: CDR1 SNHLY, CDR2 FYNNEI. The CDR3 runs to 19 residues.

V is TRBV19 and J is TRBJ2-1, with 8 bases fitting TRBD2. The V and J ends lost 4 bases and 7 bases, in that order; junction bases with no gene match: 9. The CDR3 has 15 amino acids. CDR1 is LNHDA, CDR2 SQIVND, per germline (reference sequence). The CDR3 region is CASSTLARGVNEQFF. DNA of the CDR3: TGTGCCAGTAGTACTCTAGCGCGGGGGGTTAATGAGCAGTTCTTC.

In DNA, the CDR3 is TGTGCCAGCAGCTTAGATAGGGCCCACACCGGGGAGCTGTTTTTT. Translating gives CASSLDRAHTGELFF. This chain connects TRBV11-2 to TRBJ2-2; D is undetermined. CDR1 and CDR2 (germline): SGHAT, FQNNGV. The CDR3 loop spans 15 amino acids. Trimming removed 0 bases at V and 3 bases at J, with 8 bases between.

This rearrangement joins TRBV5-5 to TRBJ1-5; no definite D call. In germline, CDR1 is SGHKS, CDR2 YYEKEE (reference sequence). The CDR3 extends over 15 amino acids. Trimming stripped 4 bases from V and 1 base from J, with 12 bases between. The DNA of the CDR3 is TGTGCCAGCAGCCCGTGGACGGGGAGCAATCAGCCCCAGCATTTT. Its protein is CASSPWTGSNQPQHF.

The chain combines TRBV30 with TRBJ1-1; D is unresolved. The V and J ends lost 1 base and 0 bases respectively, with 18 bases between them. The CDR3 is 17 residues long. CDR1 and CDR2 from the germline V gene are GTSNPN and SVGIG (reference sequence). The DNA of the CDR3 is TGTGCCTGGAGTGGTGGTGACCTCCGTCCCTTGAACACTGAAGCTTTCTTT. Translating gives CAWSGGDLRPLNTEAFF.

V is TRBV7-2 and J is TRBJ2-3; possibly TRBD2 for D (7 bases). V lost 5 bases and J 2 bases, leaving 14 bases between the germline ends. The CDR3 consists of 15 residues. CDR1 SGHTA and CDR2 FQGNSA come from the germline V gene. CDR3 sequence (DNA): TGTGCCAGCAGCCTGGCGGCGGGGGCCACAGATACGCAGTATTTT. It codes for CASSLAAGATDTQYF.

The J gene is TRBJ2-7, the V gene TRBV5-5; perhaps D is TRBD1 or TRBD2 (5 bases each). Germline V gene sequence: CDR1 SGHKS, CDR2 YYEKEE (reference sequence). Trimming cost V 4 bases and J 7 bases, with 18 bases left between them. The CDR3 totals 14 residues. The CDR3 sequence is CASSATGTSVEQYF. The CDR3 DNA is TGTGCCAGCAGCGCCACCGGGACCTCGGTTGAGCAGTACTTC.

The rearrangement joins TRBV6-1 to TRBJ1-4; D is unclear. The CDR3 sequence is 16 residues long. The V end lost 2 bases, the J end lost 8 bases, and 18 bases lay between the germline ends. In germline, CDR1 is MNHNS, CDR2 SASEGT. The DNA of the CDR3 is TGTGCCAGCAGTGAAACCGGGAGAGGAATGGGGGAAAAACTGTTTTTT. Encoded protein: CASSETGRGMGEKLFF.